This TCR beta chain was profiled in a study of blood T cell repertoires in COVID-19. Unmatched junction bases numbered 0, after V lost 7 bases and J lost 6 bases. The CDR3 is made up of 11 amino acids. Per germline, CDR1 SNHLY and CDR2 FYNNEI. Method: immunoSEQ multiplex PCR; TCRdb's copy keeps in-frame clones and lacks some. Among approximately 440,000 clones listed, about nine tenths were seen once. A single count supports this clone. This same CDR3 is encoded by further DNA sequences in the sample. V and J are TRBV2 and TRBJ2-1; 7 bases agree with TRBD1. Sequencing used peripheral blood. The clonotype comes from a woman aged 50 to 60 with COVID-19, enrolled during active disease. The CDR3 region is CASNRGNEQFF. The CDR3 bases are TGTGCCAGCAACAGGGGCAATGAGCAGTTCTTC.